The clone carrying this T cell receptor (beta chain) was picked up many times. The observed sequence ends 3 residues before the CDR3 terminus, with the missing tail filled in from the germline J gene. The assay was immunoSEQ multiplex PCR, and TCRdb's table has in-frame clones only and misses some. The sample includes 45,000 to 55,000 clones, none of them occurring once. This specimen comes from a study of T cell clonality in common variable immunodeficiency. The V gene's germline CDR1 is KGHSH and CDR2 LQKENI. CDR3 length: 15 residues. V dropped 0 bases and J dropped 7 bases, with 12 bases sitting between them.

This TCR came from a person aged 18-70 years in good health. The chain recombines TRBV18 with TRBJ1-4, with D hard to call. The sample was peripheral blood mononuclear cells. CDR3 region: CASSPPAAVSEKLFF. Partial CDR3 DNA: TGTGCCAGCTCACCACCGGCGGCAGTGAGTGAAAAA.